Shown below are 5 T cell receptor beta chains from a single sample sequenced in a study of shared clonotypes between healthy human individuals. Positively selected for CCR7, the CD45RO-negative cells used as naive CD8 cells excluded terminally differentiated effector memory CD45RA+ cells. This table comes from immunoSEQ multiplex PCR, and its TCRdb copy is limited to in-frame clones, with some not included. Of about 1.9 million clones in the sample, 93% were seen once. The sequenced material came from naive CD8+ T cells from PBMCs. The receptors come from a man younger than 35 in good health. Some clones in this sample may be carry-over from other donors' samples.

This chain links TRBV11-2 with TRBJ1-1; D gene ambiguous. Germline V lookup: CDR1 SGHAT, CDR2 FQNNGV. V dropped 3 bases and J dropped 6 bases, with 5 bases sitting between them. The CDR3 contains 11 residues. CDR3 in amino acids: CASSFNAEAFF. CDR3 coding DNA: TGTGCCAGCAGCTTCAACGCTGAAGCTTTCTTT.

V and J are TRBV7-3 and TRBJ2-3; D may correspond to TRBD1 or TRBD2 (7 bases each). Germline V gene sequence: CDR1 SGHTA, CDR2 FQGTGA. Between the trimmed V and J ends, which lost 8 bases and 0 bases, there was a span of 12 bases. CDR3 length: 14 residues. The CDR3 DNA reads as TGTGCCAGCGCTCAGGGGGGGAGCACAGATACGCAGTATTTT. This encodes CASAQGGSTDTQYF.

V is TRBV6-1 and J is TRBJ2-7; 10 positions agree with TRBD1. This CDR3 comprises 17 residues. V shed 2 bases and J 2 bases; nucleotides not matched to a gene: 9. Germline V gene data show CDR1 as MNHNS and CDR2 as SASEGT. The CDR3 sequence: CASSEYLVDRGPYEQYF. DNA for the CDR3: TGTGCCAGCAGTGAATACCTAGTCGACAGGGGGCCCTACGAGCAGTACTTC.

The gene calls are TRBV10-3 and TRBJ2-2, with 10 bases that match TRBD1. Germline values: CDR1 ENHRY, CDR2 SYGVKD. The CDR3 spans 18 residues. V was pared by 5 bases and J by 6 bases, with 15 bases of the junction left unmatched. CDR3 amino acids: CAISSGQGIGSRSGELFF. The DNA for the CDR3 is TGTGCCATCAGTTCGGGACAGGGGATCGGGAGTAGGTCCGGGGAGCTGTTTTTT.

The chain joins TRBV27 to TRBJ2-3, with D perhaps given as TRBD1 or TRBD2 (5 bases each). The CDR3 consists of 13 residues. In germline, CDR1 is MNHEY, CDR2 SMNVEV (reference sequence). Trimming pared 4 bases from V and 9 bases from J, leaving 14 bases between. In DNA form, the CDR3 reads TGTGCCAGCAGTTGGGGGTTGGCCCAAACGCAGTATTTT. Amino acids: CASSWGLAQTQYF.